Reported below is one T cell receptor beta chain. This record comes from a study of blood T cell repertoires in COVID-19. Overall study: COVID-19 samples, acute and convalescent, were from the United States, Italy and Spain. PBMCs, B-cell-depleted T cells, or T cells provided the cDNA or gDNA that made up the material.

CDR3 length: 12 amino acids. Germline V gene data show CDR1 as GTSNPN and CDR2 as SVGIG (reference sequence). After removal of 4 bases from V and 6 bases from J, the junction contained 4 bases not matched to a gene. TCRdb's copy holds only in-frame clones and misses some; the assay was immunoSEQ multiplex PCR. The data show roughly 160,000 clones, roughly 80% seen once. Study members were between about 18 and 95 years old and lived in around 24 US regions. Each participant's cohort was designated according to participant-reported clinical history. Sequenced material: PBMCs or T cells enriched from blood (not recorded which). The clonotype originates from a woman in her forties with acute COVID-19. The chain couples TRBV30 to TRBJ2-3; TRBD2 aligns across 7 bases. DNA of the CDR3: TGTGCCTGGACCTCGGGGGGTGATACGCAGTATTTT. It is translated as CAWTSGGDTQYF.